This passage covers 29 T cell receptor beta chains from one sample sequenced in a study of cytomegalovirus exposure and HLA in healthy donors. Both 60 Vbeta primers and 13 Jbeta primers went into the PCR. TCRdb's copy holds only in-frame clones and misses some; the assay was immunoSEQ multiplex PCR. This table has about 170,000 clones, 60% to 80% appearing once. The sequencing sample was made of PBMCs. All receptors come from a man between 35 and 55 years old in good health and CMV-seronegative.

J is TRBJ1-6 and V is TRBV9; D may be TRBD1 (5 bases). The CDR3 has 15 amino acids. Trimming pared 0 bases from V and 6 bases from J, leaving 10 bases between. CDR1 and CDR2 (germline): SGDLS, YYNGEE. In DNA, the CDR3 is TGTGCCAGCAGCGTAGGGGGACTTTCTAATTCACCCCTCCACTTT. Its protein is CASSVGGLSNSPLHF.

The V gene is TRBV7-2, the J gene TRBJ1-1; 9 bases align to TRBD1. Losses at the gene ends were 1 base for V and 5 bases for J; bases not matched to a gene: 2. From germline, CDR1 is SGHTA and CDR2 FQGNSA. This CDR3 region has 14 residues. The CDR3 loop is CASSLVQGATEAFF. The CDR3 nucleotides are TGTGCCAGCAGCTTAGTACAGGGGGCGACTGAAGCTTTCTTT.

The chain recombines TRBV7-2 with TRBJ1-1; D remains ambiguous. The CDR3 is 12 residues long. With 2 bases removed from V and 9 bases from J, the gap between germline ends came to 10 bases. Germline values: CDR1 SGHTA, CDR2 FQGNSA. In nucleotides, the CDR3 is TGTGCCAGCAGCTTATCTACAGCTCAAGCTTTCTTT. Translating it yields CASSLSTAQAFF.

The rearrangement joins TRBV7-9 to TRBJ2-1; 8 bases align to TRBD1. The junction had 4 bases not matched to a gene; V was cut back by 5 bases and J by 7 bases. Germline V lookup: CDR1 SEHNR, CDR2 FQNEAQ (reference sequence). The CDR3 has 13 amino acids. CDR3 amino acids: CASSGDRGNEQFF. The CDR3 nucleotides are TGTGCCAGCAGCGGAGACAGGGGAAATGAGCAGTTCTTC.

The rearrangement joins TRBV9 to TRBJ2-7, with 9 positions matching TRBD2. The CDR3 runs 15 residues. V was pared by 0 bases and J by 0 bases, with 1 base of the junction left unmatched. The germline CDR1 and CDR2 sequences are SGDLS and YYNGEE. CDR3 amino acids: CASSVGSGSSYEQYF. The CDR3 DNA reads as TGTGCCAGCAGCGTAGGTAGCGGGAGCTCCTACGAGCAGTACTTC.

V usage is TRBV7-9 and J usage is TRBJ1-6; the match to TRBD1 covers 7 bases. There are 14 residues in the CDR3. Trimming took 2 bases from V and 10 from J; bases not matched to a gene: 5. Germline V gene sequence: CDR1 SEHNR, CDR2 FQNEAQ (reference sequence). The CDR3 protein is CASSLPIQGSPLHF. The CDR3 bases are TGTGCCAGCAGCTTACCAATACAGGGGTCACCCCTCCACTTT.

The rearrangement links TRBV11-1 to TRBJ2-4; 7 nucleotides match TRBD2. The J segment lost 6 bases and the V segment lost 5 bases, leaving 7 bases of the junction unmatched. Germline V gene data show CDR1 as SGHAT and CDR2 as FQDESV (reference sequence). This CDR3 contains 14 residues. This chain's CDR3 is CASSQQRDRNIQYF. The DNA for the CDR3 is TGTGCCAGCAGCCAACAGCGGGACCGAAACATTCAGTACTTC.

The rearrangement uses TRBV2 and TRBJ2-1, with D perhaps matching TRBD2 (7 bases). V dropped 1 base and J dropped 3 bases, with 13 bases sitting between them. The CDR3 covers 16 residues. Germline V gene sequence: CDR1 SNHLY, CDR2 FYNNEI. CDR3 residues: CASSEGGGANYNEQFF. CDR3 DNA: TGTGCCAGCAGTGAAGGAGGGGGGGCCAACTACAATGAGCAGTTCTTC.

The gene calls are TRBV6-5 and TRBJ2-2, with 9 bases identical to TRBD2. This CDR3 has 15 residues. Germline lookup yields CDR1 MNHEY and CDR2 SVGAGI. J was trimmed by 5 bases and V by 2 bases; bases with no gene match: 3. The CDR3 here is CASSYGGGATGELFF. DNA for the CDR3: TGTGCCAGCAGTTACGGCGGGGGGGCAACCGGGGAGCTGTTTTTT.

The sample holds a few counts of this clone. Here the CDR3 reads CASSQPLQGPTQYF. CDR3 sequence (DNA): TGCGCCAGCAGCCAGCCCTTACAGGGCCCGACCCAGTACTTC. V usage is TRBV4-1 and J usage is TRBJ2-5, with D perhaps matching TRBD1 (6 bases). This CDR3 spans 14 amino acids. The ends were cut back, 3 bases at V and 7 bases at J, with 15 bases in the middle. The germline V gene encodes CDR1 MGHRA and CDR2 YSYEKL.

The chain recombines TRBV5-6 with TRBJ2-7, with 8 bases aligning to TRBD2. Trimming took 5 bases from V and 4 from J; bases not matched to a gene: 11. Germline assignment: CDR1 SGHDT and CDR2 YYEEEE. The CDR3 covers 15 residues. This CDR3 is CASSFRSGVFYEQYF. Here the CDR3 DNA reads TGTGCCAGCAGTTTCCGTAGCGGGGTGTTTTACGAGCAGTACTTC.

This clone was seen only once. The chain carries TRBV28 and TRBJ2-1, with 8 bases identical to TRBD2. The CDR3 has 14 amino acids. The V gene's germline CDR1 is MDHEN and CDR2 SYDVKM. Losses at the gene ends were 7 bases for V and 4 bases for J; bases not matched to a gene: 6. CDR3 DNA sequence: TGTGCCAGCAATGGGGTAGCGGGGTACAATGAGCAGTTCTTC. Residues: CASNGVAGYNEQFF.

The chain carries TRBV5-1 and TRBJ1-4; 9 nucleotides line up with TRBD1. Per germline, CDR1 SGHRS and CDR2 YFSETQ. The CDR3 covers 16 residues. With V trimmed by 1 base and J by 7 bases, 8 bases remained unmatched. The CDR3 bases are TGCGCCAGCAGCTTGACCACAGGGGGCTCTGGTGAAAAACTGTTTTTT. This codes for CASSLTTGGSGEKLFF.

The rearrangement joins TRBV15 to TRBJ2-3, with D possibly TRBD1 on 7 matching bases. The CDR3 consists of 16 residues. Germline assignment: CDR1 LNHNV and CDR2 YYDKDF (reference sequence). V lost 2 bases and J lost 4, with 16 bases in between. The CDR3 sequence is CATSRQGGPSADTQYF. The CDR3 DNA sequence: TGTGCCACCAGCAGACAGGGGGGACCAAGTGCAGATACGCAGTATTTT. The full variable domain, with the rest looked up from reference TRBV15 and TRBJ2-3, is DAMVIQNPRYQVTQFGKPVTLSCSQTLNHNVMYWYQQKSSQAPKLLFHYYDKDFNNEADTPDNFQSRRPNTSFCFLDIRSPGLGDTAMYLCATSRQGGPSADTQYFGPGTRLTVL.

There are a few counts of this clone. The junction departs from the called germline gene at one end, perhaps through a read error. This rearrangement joins TRBV7-9 to TRBJ2-3; 13 positions match TRBD2. CDR3 length: 18 residues. In germline, CDR1 is SEHNR, CDR2 FQNEAQ (reference sequence). CDR3 loop: CSSSSHRTSGGNPDTQYF. The CDR3 coding sequence is TGTTCCAGCAGCTCTCATCGGACTAGCGGGGGAAATCCAGATACGCAGTATTTT.

The chain joins TRBV18 to TRBJ1-1; maybe TRBD1 (6 bases). The germline gives CDR1 KGHSH, CDR2 LQKENI. The CDR3 has 14 residues. V lost 11 bases, J lost 4 bases, and 20 bases lay in between. Here the CDR3 reads CAASPRGGGTEAFF. CDR3 in DNA: TGTGCCGCCAGCCCGAGGGGGGGTGGCACTGAAGCTTTCTTT.

The chain carries TRBV19 and TRBJ2-7, with 7 bases fitting TRBD2. The trim removed 3 bases at V and 5 bases at J, leaving 7 bases unmatched. Germline values: CDR1 LNHDA, CDR2 SQIVND (reference sequence). The CDR3 runs to 14 residues. The CDR3 DNA is TGTGCCAGTAGTATTTTGGGGGGGTTCCACGAGCAGTACTTC. Translation: CASSILGGFHEQYF. Full variable domain (missing parts from reference TRBV19 and TRBJ2-7): DGGITQSPKYLFRKEGQNVTLSCEQNLNHDAMYWYRQDPGQGLRLIYYSQIVNDFQKGDIAEGYSVSREKKESFPLTVTSAQKNPTAFYLCASSILGGFHEQYFGPGTRLTVT.

The rearrangement joins TRBV30 to TRBJ2-5; D is uncertain. CDR1 and CDR2 from the germline V gene are GTSNPN and SVGIG (reference sequence). This CDR3 has 14 amino acids. Trimming pared 2 bases from V and 1 base from J, leaving 11 bases between. In nucleotides, the CDR3 is TGTGCCTGGAGTCGTGGTTACGGCCAAGAGACCCAGTACTTC. This encodes CAWSRGYGQETQYF.

The chain recombines TRBV28 with TRBJ2-1, with TRBD2 matching 11 bases. The germline CDR1 and CDR2 sequences are MDHEN and SYDVKM. The CDR3 has 15 amino acids. V lost 3 bases to trimming and J lost 4 bases; unmatched junction nucleotides: 2. The CDR3 DNA sequence: TGTGCCAGCAGTTTTGTAGCGGGGGGGTACAATGAGCAGTTCTTC. This codes for CASSFVAGGYNEQFF.

This clone has only a few counts. The J gene is TRBJ1-2, the V gene TRBV29-1; TRBD1 is a possible D gene (5 bases). The V and J ends lost 1 base and 0 bases respectively, with 12 bases between them. CDR1 is SQVTM, CDR2 ANQGSEA, per germline. This CDR3 has 15 amino acids. In DNA, the CDR3 is TGCAGCGTTGAAGGGAGGGGCCCTTCTAACTATGGCTACACCTTC. Translating it yields CSVEGRGPSNYGYTF.

A remark on this clone: The sample has other DNA sequences that encode this CDR3 too. CDR3 in DNA: TGCGCCAGCAGCTTGGGGGGAGGGGGGTCCTACAATGAGCAGTTCTTC. Protein product: CASSLGGGGSYNEQFF. The chain uses TRBV5-1 and TRBJ2-1; D may be TRBD2 (7 bases). This CDR3 is 16 amino acids long. Trimming cost V 0 bases and J 1 base, with 11 bases left between them. Germline-derived CDR1 and CDR2 are SGHRS and YFSETQ.

There are a few counts of this clone. The J gene is TRBJ1-5, the V gene TRBV5-1; D may be TRBD1 (6 bases). This CDR3 is 13 amino acids long. Trimming shortened V by 3 bases and J by 6 bases, and 10 bases separated the two germline ends. CDR1 is SGHRS and CDR2 is YFSETQ in the germline V gene. CDR3 amino acids: CASSSRTVQPQHF. Here the CDR3 DNA reads TGCGCCAGCAGCTCTCGGACAGTTCAGCCCCAGCATTTT.

This clone was detected a few times. The rearrangement joins TRBV10-1 to TRBJ1-6; TRBD1 matches at 8 bases. Germline CDR1 reads WNHNN; CDR2 reads SYGVQD (reference sequence). The CDR3 totals 16 residues. The ends lost 4 bases at V and 7 bases at J; junction bases unmatched: 9. The CDR3 is CASSASPGQENSPLHF. The CDR3 DNA reads as TGCGCCAGCAGTGCGAGTCCGGGACAGGAGAATTCACCCCTCCACTTT.

The chain employs TRBV19 and TRBJ1-1; D gene ambiguous. V was shortened by 3 bases and J by 7 bases, with 6 bases between the two germline ends. The CDR3 is made up of 11 amino acids. CDR1 and CDR2 from the germline V gene are LNHDA and SQIVND (reference sequence). CDR3 sequence: CASSMRSEAFF. In DNA, the CDR3 is TGTGCCAGTAGTATGCGGAGTGAAGCTTTCTTT.

This clone was seen only once. CDR3 sequence: CASSQGLAGGLEQFF. CDR3 sequence (DNA): TGTGCCAGCAGCCAGGGACTAGCGGGGGGGCTGGAGCAGTTCTTC. The rearrangement links TRBV5-6 to TRBJ2-1; 16 bases map to TRBD2. This CDR3 region has 15 residues. After removal of 4 bases from V and 10 bases from J, the junction contained 5 bases not matched to a gene. The germline gives CDR1 SGHDT, CDR2 YYEEEE.

The chain is built from TRBV6-5 and TRBJ2-1, with D possibly matching TRBD2 (7 bases). Trimming left V 2 bases short and J 7 bases short, with 9 bases between. The CDR3 is made up of 13 amino acids. CDR1 is MNHEY, CDR2 SVGAGI, per germline. In nucleotides, the CDR3 is TGTGCCAGCAGTTACAAGGGGGGGAATGAGCAGTTCTTC. It codes for CASSYKGGNEQFF.

This rearrangement joins TRBV4-2 to TRBJ2-5; 7 bases are a match to TRBD1. The CDR3 is 13 amino acids. The V gene end was trimmed by 4 bases and the J gene end by 3 bases; junction bases not matched to a gene: 2. Per the germline V gene, CDR1 is LGHNA and CDR2 is YNFKEQ. The CDR3 is CASSRDREETQYF. CDR3 nucleotide sequence: TGTGCCAGCAGCCGAGACAGGGAAGAGACCCAGTACTTC.

This rearrangement joins TRBV27 to TRBJ2-5; 10 bases align to TRBD1. V shed 3 bases and J 5 bases; nucleotides not matched to a gene: 9. The CDR3 runs 16 residues. The germline CDR1 and CDR2 sequences are MNHEY and SMNVEV (reference sequence). Here the CDR3 DNA reads TGTGCCAGCAGTTTGCGACCGGGACAGGGGTTGGAGACCCAGTACTTC. This encodes CASSLRPGQGLETQYF.

This clone was found a few times. This chain uses TRBV2 with TRBJ1-2; D is uncertain. The germline V and J ends were trimmed by 2 bases and 10 bases, with 14 bases remaining between them. The CDR3 is made up of 13 amino acids. Germline V CDR1 and CDR2: SNHLY, FYNNEI. The CDR3 region is CASSEQARASYTF. The CDR3 coding sequence is TGTGCCAGCAGTGAACAGGCCAGAGCCTCCTACACCTTC.